Here is one T cell receptor (beta chain) with its context. The antigen remains unidentified. This entry is derived from a study of graft-versus-host responses after intestinal transplantation. Overall study: Following induction with anti-thymocyte globulin, all recipients were given tacrolimus and steroids for two to four years.

Investigators treated the graft tissue so that it released intraepithelial and lamina propria lymphocytes. Sequencing was performed with immunoSEQ multiplex PCR; in TCRdb, only in-frame clones are kept and a portion is missing. Of around 4,900 clones in the sample, around four fifths were seen once. Study-level points and caveats: Peak GvH clone levels in circulation were associated with early post-transplant HvG declines.

The CDR3 has 16 amino acids. Trimming cost V 4 bases and J 4 bases, with 19 bases left between them. Germline-derived CDR1 and CDR2 are MDHEN and SYDVKM. The sample consisted of ileum tissue, taken 127 days after intestinal transplantation. The source is a human patient who received an intestinal transplant, so some T cells may come from the graft donor. The rearrangement links TRBV28 to TRBJ1-2; D is possibly TRBD1 (5 bases). The DNA for the CDR3 is TGTGCCAGCAGTTGGGATCGCACAGGCGGGATCTATGGCTACACCTTC. Amino acids: CASSWDRTGGIYGYTF.